This T cell receptor (beta chain) appears in the sequencing data of a study of T-cell memory formation after mild COVID-19. Findings and caveats of the study: Day 15 to 85 contracting clones showed balanced CD4/CD8; day 15 to 37 expanders favored CD4+. Contracting clones localized mainly to CM and EM when CD4+ and mainly to EMRA when CD8+. That cross-reactive memory joined was suggested by some responding clones appearing in pre-infection memory.

Concerning this clonotype: Its antigen is still unknown.

TCRdb recomputed calls from the 5' RACE reads with MiXCR, one row per CDR3 protein. The sample has about 560,000 distinct CDR3 sequences; about 22% are singletons. This CDR3 is built from 13 residues. V was shortened by 3 bases and J by 0 bases, with 8 bases between the two germline ends. Per the germline V gene, CDR1 is GTSNPN and CDR2 is SVGIG (reference sequence). What was sequenced was PBMCs or a T cell subset sorted from them (not recorded which). The receptor was isolated from an adult woman who had mild COVID-19 (a few samples of this study predate the infection). Cell type and time point are not known. The V call is TRBV30, the J call TRBJ1-1, with D unresolved. The CDR3 loop is CAWSEFMNTEAFF. In DNA, the CDR3 is TGTGCCTGGAGCGAGTTTATGAACACTGAAGCTTTCTTT.